These 4 T cell receptor beta chains originate from one sample sequenced in a study of shared clonotypes between healthy human individuals. Generated by immunoSEQ multiplex PCR, the TCRdb table keeps only in-frame clones and is missing some. In the table there are 2 million to 2.5 million clones, approximately 94% of which are singletons. The sequencing sample was made of naive CD4+ T cells sorted from blood. Subset noted: CD45RA+ positively selected. The receptors were sampled from a man between 18 and 35 years old in good health.

The V gene is TRBV6-6, the J gene TRBJ1-4; D is unclear. This CDR3 comprises 15 residues. CDR1 is MNHNY and CDR2 is SVGAGI in the germline V gene (reference sequence). V was cut by 5 bases and J by 3 bases, with 13 bases left in between. CDR3 in amino acids: CASSPDRSANEKLFF. DNA of the CDR3: TGTGCCAGCAGTCCTGACCGAAGCGCTAATGAAAAACTGTTTTTT.

This chain links TRBV4-3 with TRBJ2-7, with 9 bases lining up with TRBD2. V lost 0 bases, J lost 5 bases, and 8 bases stayed unmatched. This CDR3 has 16 residues. In germline, CDR1 is LGHNA, CDR2 YSLEER. The CDR3 region has the DNA TGCGCCAGCAGCCAAGATAGCAGCGGGAGGTTTAACGAGCAGTACTTC. Encoded protein: CASSQDSSGRFNEQYF.

The chain is built from TRBV5-1 and TRBJ1-4; the match to TRBD1 covers 10 bases. The CDR3 totals 17 residues. V was pared by 0 bases and J by 6 bases, with 8 bases of the junction left unmatched. Germline V lookup: CDR1 SGHRS, CDR2 YFSETQ. The CDR3 DNA reads TGCGCCAGCAGCTTGGAGGGACAGGGGCGCATCTATGAAAAACTGTTTTTT. This encodes CASSLEGQGRIYEKLFF. Supplemented by reference TRBV5-1 and TRBJ1-4, the full variable domain reads KAGVTQTPRYLIKTRGQQVTLSCSPISGHRSVSWYQQTPGQGLQFLFEYFSETQRNKGNFPGRFSGRQFSNSRSEMNVSTLELGDSALYLCASSLEGQGRIYEKLFFGSGTQLSVL.

This clone occurred once. The chain links TRBV11-2 to TRBJ2-5, with D hard to call. V was cut by 3 bases and J by 0 bases, with 5 bases left in between. CDR1 and CDR2 (germline): SGHAT, FQNNGV. This CDR3 region has 13 residues. The CDR3 DNA reads as TGTGCCAGCAGCTTTACCTACCAAGAGACCCAGTACTTC. Encoded protein: CASSFTYQETQYF.